This T cell receptor beta chain was found in a study of cytomegalovirus exposure and HLA in healthy donors. Trimming pared 0 bases from V and 0 bases from J, leaving 8 bases between. Germline V gives CDR1 MNHEY, CDR2 SVGAGI. The CDR3 loop spans 15 amino acids. This clone was seen more than once but under ten times. Its antigen is undetermined. Study-wide results and caveats: An analysis that was carried out later associated 16,951 TCR beta sequences with HLA alleles at 0.05 false discovery rate.

PCR used 60 Vbeta primers and 13 Jbeta primers. Some clones are missing from TCRdb's copy, which holds only in-frame ones; the method was immunoSEQ multiplex PCR. The sample holds some 180,000 clones, just under 80% seen once. The sequencing sample was made of PBMCs. The clonotype originates from a woman younger than 45 in good health and CMV-seronegative. The V call is TRBV6-5, the J call TRBJ1-1; D remains ambiguous. CDR3 region: CASSYSYIMNTEAFF. The DNA for the CDR3 is TGTGCCAGCAGTTACTCATACATCATGAACACTGAAGCTTTCTTT.